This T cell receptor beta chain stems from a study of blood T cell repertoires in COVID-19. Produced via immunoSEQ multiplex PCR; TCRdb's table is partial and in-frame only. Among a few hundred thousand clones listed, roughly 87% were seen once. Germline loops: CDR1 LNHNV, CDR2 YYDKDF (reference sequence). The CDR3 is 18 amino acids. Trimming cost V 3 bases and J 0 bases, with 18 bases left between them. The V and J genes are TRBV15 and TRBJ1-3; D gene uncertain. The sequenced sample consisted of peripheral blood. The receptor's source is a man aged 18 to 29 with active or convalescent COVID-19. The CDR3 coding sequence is TGTGCCACCAGCAGGGCTTGGGGAGGACTCCTCTCTGGAAACACCATATATTTT. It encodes CATSRAWGGLLSGNTIYF. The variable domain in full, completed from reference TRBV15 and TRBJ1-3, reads DAMVIQNPRYQVTQFGKPVTLSCSQTLNHNVMYWYQQKSSQAPKLLFHYYDKDFNNEADTPDNFQSRRPNTSFCFLDIRSPGLGDTAMYLCATSRAWGGLLSGNTIYFGEGSWLTVV.